The rows below give T cell receptor beta chains drawn from one sample of a study of regulatory T cells in long-lasting Graves disease. Each CDR3 protein gets one entry after TCRdb re-called the multiplex PCR reads with MiXCR. Of 420,000 or so distinct CDR3 sequences detected, about 16% appear once; the ten largest clones hold approximately 22%. These data were also filed under a second study, of T cells in Graves' hyperthyroidism and ophthalmopathy.

The starting material was peripheral blood mononuclear cells (PBMCs), obtained at new diagnosis, from a patient treated with antithyroid drugs. These receptors were taken from a woman in her late teens or twenties with Graves disease. Both conserved end residues are part of each CDR3. A D gene is named only where the DNA matches it firmly. Clone size is shown for a subset of rows, as once, few, many or a class of expanded clone.

J	D	V	size	CDR3	DNA
TRBJ2-5	NA	TRBV24-1	many	CATSGRGTSQETQYF	TGTGCCACCAGTGGGCGAGGAACGAGCCAAGAGACCCAGTACTTC
TRBJ1-1	NA	TRBV19	NA	CARKPESEAFF	TGTGCCAGAAAACCCGAGTCTGAAGCTTTCTTT
TRBJ2-3	NA	TRBV5-1	many	CASSPLVGATDTQYF	TGCGCCAGCAGCCCCTTGGTGGGCGCCACAGATACGCAGTATTTT
TRBJ2-1	NA	TRBV2	NA	CASSATVSYNEQFF	TGTGCCAGCAGTGCGACTGTATCCTACAATGAGCAGTTCTTC
TRBJ2-1	NA	TRBV5-6	many	CASSPHRVNINEQFF	TGTGCCAGCAGCCCCCACAGGGTAAATATCAATGAGCAGTTCTTC
TRBJ2-5	NA	TRBV28	NA	CASRTVQTQYF	TGTGCCAGCAGAACCGTCCAGACCCAGTACTTC
TRBJ1-1	NA	TRBV7-2	many	CASSAPVNTEAFF	TGTGCCAGCAGCGCCCCAGTGAACACTGAAGCTTTCTTT
TRBJ2-3	TRBD2	TRBV20-1	many	CSATNGLAGRDTQYF	TGCAGTGCTACGAATGGACTAGCGGGACGAGATACGCAGTATTTT
TRBJ2-7	TRBD1	TRBV2	many	CASTQGQGPYEQYF	TGTGCCAGCACCCAAGGACAGGGACCCTACGAGCAGTACTTC
TRBJ2-3	NA	TRBV3-1	many	CASSSRGPAGTDTQYF	TGTGCCAGCAGCTCCCGGGGCCCAGCCGGCACAGATACGCAGTATTTT
TRBJ1-2	NA	TRBV6-1	NA	CASSDSAWTYGYTF	TGTGCCAGCAGTGATTCTGCTTGGACCTATGGCTACACCTTC
TRBJ1-1	NA	TRBV12-3/TRBV12-4	many	CASSLINSMNTEAFF	TGTGCCAGCAGTTTAATTAACAGCATGAACACTGAAGCTTTCTTT
TRBJ2-3	NA	TRBV28	many	CASRASSTDTQYF	TGTGCCAGCAGGGCCTCTAGCACAGATACGCAGTATTTT
TRBJ1-5	NA	TRBV12-3/TRBV12-4	many	CASSRGHQPQHF	TGTGCCAGCAGCAGAGGGCATCAGCCCCAGCATTTT
TRBJ2-7	TRBD1	TRBV20-1	NA	CSAPTGGSYEQYF	TGCAGTGCCCCAACAGGGGGCTCCTACGAGCAGTACTTC
TRBJ2-7	NA	TRBV2	many	CASNGGIRPYEQYF	TGTGCCAGCAATGGCGGGATAAGACCTTACGAGCAGTACTTC
TRBJ2-3	TRBD2	TRBV2	few	CASRELAGGGNTQYF	TGTGCCAGCAGAGAACTAGCGGGAGGAGGAAATACGCAGTATTTT
TRBJ2-4	NA	TRBV25-1	NA	CASSDVSLAKNIQYF	TGTGCCAGCAGTGATGTCAGTCTAGCCAAAAACATTCAGTACTTC
TRBJ2-7	TRBD1	TRBV19	few	CATKGQGTYEQYF	TGTGCCACCAAAGGACAGGGGACCTACGAGCAGTACTTC
TRBJ2-1	NA	TRBV10-3	many	CATRTLAQRDEQFF	TGTGCCACCCGAACCCTAGCGCAGAGGGATGAGCAGTTCTTC
TRBJ2-1	TRBD2	TRBV20-1	many	CSASLTSDSYNEQFF	TGCAGTGCTAGCTTGACTAGCGACTCTTACAATGAGCAGTTCTTC
TRBJ2-1	NA	TRBV24-1	NA	CATSDLRLSYNEQFF	TGTGCCACCAGTGATTTGCGGCTGTCCTACAATGAGCAGTTCTTC
TRBJ2-4	TRBD2	TRBV20-1	many	CSARLAGTIQYF	TGCAGTGCTAGACTAGCGGGCACCATTCAGTACTTC
TRBJ1-5	NA	TRBV28	NA	CASGIRNQPQHF	TGTGCCAGCGGAATCCGCAATCAGCCCCAGCATTTT
TRBJ2-1	NA	TRBV14	NA	CASSQDLQGHLLYEQFF	TGTGCCAGCAGCCAAGACCTGCAGGGGCATCTACTCTACGAGCAGTTCTTC
TRBJ2-3	TRBD2	TRBV4-1	NA	CASSQIGGRGNTQYF	TGCGCCAGCAGCCAGATCGGCGGGAGGGGAAATACGCAGTATTTT
TRBJ2-7	TRBD1	TRBV7-8	many	CASSLGKGQGYEQYF	TGTGCCAGCAGCTTAGGCAAGGGACAGGGTTACGAGCAGTACTTC
TRBJ1-4	TRBD1	TRBV7-2	few	CASSTNRGPDEKLFF	TGTGCCAGCAGCACAAACAGGGGGCCAGATGAAAAACTGTTTTTT
TRBJ2-7	TRBD1	TRBV14	few	CASSQAPPWDRITYEQYF	TGTGCCAGCAGCCAAGCACCTCCCTGGGACAGGATAACCTACGAGCAGTACTTC
TRBJ2-1	TRBD2	TRBV20-1	NA	CSAWTSAYNEQFF	TGCAGTGCATGGACTAGCGCGTACAATGAGCAGTTCTTC
TRBJ1-1	NA	TRBV27	few	CASSSKERHTEAFF	TGTGCCAGCAGTTCGAAGGAGCGGCACACTGAAGCTTTCTTT
TRBJ1-2	NA	TRBV20-1	NA	CSARDSGKANYGYTF	TGCAGTGCTAGAGATTCCGGGAAAGCTAACTATGGCTACACCTTC
TRBJ1-1	NA	TRBV28	many	CASSLWAGSQNTEAFF	TGTGCCAGCAGTTTATGGGCGGGCAGCCAGAACACTGAAGCTTTCTTT
TRBJ2-5	NA	TRBV10-3	many	CAISSSGSQETQYF	TGTGCCATCAGCTCCTCGGGGTCCCAAGAGACCCAGTACTTC
TRBJ1-4	NA	TRBV12-3/TRBV12-4	few	CASSKSTNEKLFF	TGTGCCAGCAGTAAATCAACTAATGAAAAACTGTTTTTT
TRBJ2-4	TRBD1	TRBV28	many	CASSLYETGSTLNIQYF	TGTGCCAGCAGTTTATATGAGACAGGGTCTACGTTGAACATTCAGTACTTC
TRBJ1-2	NA	TRBV5-4	NA	CASSPGGQSYGYTF	TGTGCCAGCAGCCCGGGGGGGCAGTCCTATGGCTACACCTTC
TRBJ2-1	TRBD2	TRBV19	NA	CASTVTSGAGSEQFF	TGTGCCAGTACCGTGACTAGCGGAGCTGGGAGTGAGCAGTTCTTC
TRBJ1-1	TRBD1	TRBV5-1	few	CASSRRTGILDTEAFF	TGCGCCAGCAGCCGTCGGACAGGGATTCTGGACACTGAAGCTTTCTTT
TRBJ2-1	TRBD2	TRBV27	few	CASSLYPRLARLYNEQFF	TGTGCCAGCAGTTTATACCCCCGACTAGCGCGACTCTACAATGAGCAGTTCTTC
TRBJ2-1	TRBD2	TRBV7-2	NA	CASSLAVVAGVGNEQFF	TGTGCCAGCAGCTTAGCGGTGGTAGCGGGAGTAGGCAATGAGCAGTTCTTC
TRBJ2-1	NA	TRBV2	many	CATVGDNEQFF	TGTGCCACCGTGGGGGACAATGAGCAGTTCTTC
TRBJ1-4	NA	TRBV19	NA	CASRFRGFPNEKLFF	TGTGCCAGCCGCTTCAGGGGTTTCCCGAATGAAAAACTGTTTTTT
TRBJ2-3	NA	TRBV5-6	few	CASSLAIGITDTQYF	TGTGCCAGCAGCTTGGCCATTGGGATCACAGATACGCAGTATTTT
TRBJ2-7	NA	TRBV12-3/TRBV12-4	many	CASSFTGFSYEQYF	TGTGCCAGCAGTTTCACAGGGTTTTCCTACGAGCAGTACTTC
TRBJ2-5	NA	TRBV9	many	CASSVESSQETQYF	TGTGCCAGCAGCGTAGAGAGTAGCCAAGAGACCCAGTACTTC
TRBJ2-7	NA	TRBV6-2/TRBV6-3	once	CASSYSGISSYNEQYF	TGTGCCAGCAGTTATTCCGGTATAAGCTCCTACAATGAGCAGTACTTC
TRBJ2-6	NA	TRBV3-1	NA	CASIQGTWVGSGANVLTF	TGTGCCAGCATCCAAGGGACGTGGGTCGGGTCTGGGGCCAACGTCCTGACTTTC
TRBJ2-2	NA	TRBV6-1	few	CASSRGRSNTGELFF	TGTGCCAGCAGCAGGGGACGCTCGAACACCGGGGAGCTGTTTTTT
TRBJ1-1	NA	TRBV28	few	CASTPKGNTEAFF	TGTGCCAGCACCCCCAAAGGGAACACTGAAGCTTTCTTT
TRBJ2-1	NA	TRBV20-1	few	CSARIYNEQFF	TGCAGTGCTAGAATATATAATGAGCAGTTCTTC
TRBJ2-7	TRBD2	TRBV27	many	CASSLSIGGRAYEQYF	TGTGCCAGCAGTTTATCGATTGGCGGGAGGGCCTACGAGCAGTACTTC
TRBJ2-2	NA	TRBV6-1	many	CASRLMGSLIISNTGELFF	TGTGCCAGCAGGCTAATGGGCAGTTTAATCATCTCGAACACCGGGGAGCTGTTTTTT
TRBJ2-2	NA	TRBV27	few	CASSPHLAPTRTGELFF	TGTGCCAGCAGTCCCCACCTAGCTCCTACGAGGACCGGGGAGCTGTTTTTT
TRBJ2-6	NA	TRBV30	few	CAWSIKSFSGANVLTF	TGTGCCTGGAGTATTAAGAGTTTCTCTGGGGCCAACGTCCTGACTTTC
TRBJ1-1	NA	TRBV5-6	few	CASSLVRGLTEAFF	TGTGCCAGCAGCTTGGTGAGGGGCCTTACTGAAGCTTTCTTT